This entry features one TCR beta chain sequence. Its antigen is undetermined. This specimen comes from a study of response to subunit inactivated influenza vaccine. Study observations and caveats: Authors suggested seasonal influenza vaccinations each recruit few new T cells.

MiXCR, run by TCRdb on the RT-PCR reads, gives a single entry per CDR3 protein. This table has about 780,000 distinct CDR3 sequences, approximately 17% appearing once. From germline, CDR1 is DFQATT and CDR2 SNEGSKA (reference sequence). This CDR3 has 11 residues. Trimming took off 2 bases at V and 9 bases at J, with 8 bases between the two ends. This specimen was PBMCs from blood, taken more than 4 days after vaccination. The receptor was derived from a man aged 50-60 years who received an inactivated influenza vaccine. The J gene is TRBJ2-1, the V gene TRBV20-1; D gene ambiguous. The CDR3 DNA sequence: TGCAGTGCTAGATACTCGACTGAGCAGTTCTTC. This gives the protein CSARYSTEQFF.